Shown below are 16 T cell receptor beta chains from a single sample sequenced in a study of blood T cell repertoires in COVID-19. TCRdb keeps only in-frame clones here, not all; method: immunoSEQ multiplex PCR. The sample gives under 75,000 clones, 55% to 80% of which show up once; approximately 5% is in the top ten. Sequenced material: peripheral blood. The receptors originated from a woman aged 65 to 85 with COVID-19, enrolled during active disease.

This clone has only a few counts. The CDR3 coding sequence is TGTGCCAGCAGTTACTCCCAGGGGCCTAACTATGGCTACACCTTC. It translates to CASSYSQGPNYGYTF. The chain carries TRBV6-2 or TRBV6-3 and TRBJ1-2; TRBD1 is a possible D gene (6 bases). The CDR3 spans 15 residues. The germline gives CDR1 MNHEY, CDR2 SVGEGT. Trimming took off 0 bases at V and 0 bases at J, with 8 bases between the two ends.

This chain connects TRBV2 to TRBJ2-5; D gene unclear. V gave up 8 bases and J gave up 2 bases, with 12 bases separating them. Germline V gives CDR1 SNHLY, CDR2 FYNNEI. The CDR3 has 13 residues. The CDR3, as DNA: TGTGCCAGCTTGCGCGGATGGCAAGAGACCCAGTACTTC. It specifies CASLRGWQETQYF.

The CDR3 reads CASSATGTEKPQHF. The CDR3 coding sequence is TGTGCCAGCAGCGCGACCGGGACAGAAAAGCCCCAGCATTTT. The rearrangement uses TRBV5-6 and TRBJ1-5; 7 nucleotides agree with TRBD1. Unmatched junction bases numbered 9, after V lost 4 bases and J lost 8 bases. Germline V lookup: CDR1 SGHDT, CDR2 YYEEEE. This CDR3 has 14 residues.

V is TRBV4-3 and J is TRBJ2-2; 9 nucleotides agree with TRBD2. V was pared by 4 bases and J by 5 bases, with 5 bases of the junction left unmatched. This CDR3 spans 15 amino acids. The V gene's germline CDR1 is LGHNA and CDR2 YSLEER. CDR3 DNA sequence: TGCGCCAGCAGCCGAGTAGCGGGAGATACCGGGGAGCTGTTTTTT. Amino acid sequence: CASSRVAGDTGELFF.

The chain couples TRBV5-6 to TRBJ1-4, with D possibly TRBD1 on 6 matching bases. Germline V gene lookup returns CDR1 SGHDT and CDR2 YYEEEE. V was pared by 5 bases and J by 3 bases, with 11 bases between. This CDR3 comprises 14 residues. CDR3 sequence: CASSSNRANEKLFF. CDR3 nucleotide sequence: TGTGCCAGCAGTTCCAACAGGGCTAATGAAAAACTGTTTTTT.

The chain carries TRBV7-9 and TRBJ1-2, with D unresolved. The length of the CDR3 is 11 residues. CDR1 is SEHNR and CDR2 is FQNEAQ in the germline V gene (reference sequence). V was cut by 5 bases and J by 8 bases, with 9 bases left in between. The chain's CDR3 is CASSRSEGYTF. CDR3 DNA sequence: TGTGCCAGCAGCCGGTCGGAGGGCTACACCTTC.

The rearrangement uses TRBV3-1 (or the pseudogene TRBV3-2) and TRBJ1-4; no clear D gene. Trimming pared 3 bases from V and 4 bases from J, leaving 9 bases between. Germline lookup yields CDR1 LGHDT and CDR2 YNNKEL (reference sequence). This CDR3 is built from 14 residues. In DNA, the CDR3 is TGTGCCAGCAGCCAGGGCCGGAATAATGAAAAACTGTTTTTT. Protein sequence: CASSQGRNNEKLFF.

There are a few counts of this clone. The chain recombines TRBV4-1 with TRBJ2-7, with 9 nucleotides matching TRBD1. CDR3 length equals 16 residues. Trimming cost V 5 bases and J 7 bases; bases outside gene matches: 15. CDR1 MGHRA and CDR2 YSYEKL come from the germline V gene. In nucleotides, the CDR3 is TGCGCCAGCAGCTCCGGGACAGGGCACATTCTATATGAGCAGTACTTC. Protein product: CASSSGTGHILYEQYF.

The chain recombines TRBV6-2 or TRBV6-3 with TRBJ2-1; TRBD2 might be the D (6 bases). Germline CDR1 and CDR2: MNHEY and SVGEGT. Trimming left V 2 bases short and J 0 bases short, with 14 bases between. The CDR3 has 17 amino acids. CDR3 amino acids: CASSYPGLKSSYNEQFF. The CDR3 DNA is TGTGCCAGCAGTTACCCGGGACTGAAGAGCTCCTACAATGAGCAGTTCTTC.

V and J are TRBV3-1 (or the pseudogene TRBV3-2) and TRBJ2-7, with D unclear. V lost 0 bases to trimming and J lost 0 bases, with 9 bases between them. The CDR3 has 15 residues. Germline values: CDR1 LGHDT, CDR2 YNNKEL (reference sequence). The DNA for the CDR3 is TGTGCCAGCAGCCAAGACCCAGGAAGCTCCTACGAGCAGTACTTC. Translated: CASSQDPGSSYEQYF.

This clone has only a few counts. The V call is TRBV4-3, the J call TRBJ2-1; D is perhaps TRBD2 (5 bases). CDR1 and CDR2 (germline): LGHNA, YSLEER. Trimming shortened V by 4 bases and J by 0 bases, and 13 bases separated the two germline ends. CDR3 length equals 16 residues. Here the CDR3 DNA reads TGCGCCAGCAGCCTGACCCTTACTAGCTCCTACAATGAGCAGTTCTTC. Translation gives CASSLTLTSSYNEQFF.

The DNA for the CDR3 is TGTGCCAGCAGCACCCCAGGGAACACTGAAGCTTTCTTT. Protein: CASSTPGNTEAFF. The chain employs TRBV7-8 and TRBJ1-1; D not certain. With 5 bases removed from V and 1 base from J, the gap between germline ends came to 8 bases. Germline V lookup: CDR1 SGHVS, CDR2 FQNEAQ. The CDR3 extends over 13 amino acids.

This rearrangement joins TRBV5-4 to TRBJ2-5; the D gene is possibly TRBD1 (6 bases). This CDR3 region has 16 residues. Trimming removed 4 bases from V and 0 bases from J, with 16 bases in between. Germline V gene sequence: CDR1 SGHNT, CDR2 YYREEE (reference sequence). Written as DNA, the CDR3 is TGTGCCAGCAGCACCCGGGACACCTCCAACCAAGAGACCCAGTACTTC. It is translated as CASSTRDTSNQETQYF. The full variable domain, its missing parts supplied by reference TRBV5-4 and TRBJ2-5, is ETGVTQSPTHLIKTRGQQVTLRCSSQSGHNTVSWYQQALGQGPQFIFQYYREEENGRGNFPPRFSGLQFPNYSSELNVNALELDDSALYLCASSTRDTSNQETQYFGPGTRLLVL.

The rearrangement joins TRBV19 to TRBJ2-2, with 8 bases that match TRBD1. Germline CDR1 reads LNHDA; CDR2 reads SQIVND (reference sequence). V shed 7 bases, J shed 6 bases, and the junction held 4 bases outside the gene matches. The CDR3 sequence is 13 residues long. The CDR3 loop reads CASTPQGAGELFF. DNA for the CDR3: TGTGCCAGTACCCCACAGGGGGCCGGGGAGCTGTTTTTT.

This clone was counted at least ten times. The rearrangement joins TRBV5-1 to TRBJ2-3; 7 bases align to TRBD2. The germline V gene has CDR1 SGHRS and CDR2 YFSETQ. V lost 4 bases, J lost 1 base, and 6 bases stayed unmatched. The CDR3 is 15 residues long. This CDR3 is CASSQGLGGTDTQYF. In DNA, the CDR3 is TGCGCCAGCAGCCAAGGACTAGGGGGCACAGATACGCAGTATTTT.

This chain joins TRBV6-2 or TRBV6-3 and TRBJ1-1, with D possibly being TRBD1 (6 bases). V dropped 3 bases and J dropped 9 bases, with 14 bases sitting between them. CDR3 length equals 13 residues. Per germline, CDR1 MNHEY and CDR2 SVGEGT. CDR3 nucleotides: TGTGCCAGCAGTTATGTCCAGGGGCGACAAGCTTTCTTT. It encodes CASSYVQGRQAFF.